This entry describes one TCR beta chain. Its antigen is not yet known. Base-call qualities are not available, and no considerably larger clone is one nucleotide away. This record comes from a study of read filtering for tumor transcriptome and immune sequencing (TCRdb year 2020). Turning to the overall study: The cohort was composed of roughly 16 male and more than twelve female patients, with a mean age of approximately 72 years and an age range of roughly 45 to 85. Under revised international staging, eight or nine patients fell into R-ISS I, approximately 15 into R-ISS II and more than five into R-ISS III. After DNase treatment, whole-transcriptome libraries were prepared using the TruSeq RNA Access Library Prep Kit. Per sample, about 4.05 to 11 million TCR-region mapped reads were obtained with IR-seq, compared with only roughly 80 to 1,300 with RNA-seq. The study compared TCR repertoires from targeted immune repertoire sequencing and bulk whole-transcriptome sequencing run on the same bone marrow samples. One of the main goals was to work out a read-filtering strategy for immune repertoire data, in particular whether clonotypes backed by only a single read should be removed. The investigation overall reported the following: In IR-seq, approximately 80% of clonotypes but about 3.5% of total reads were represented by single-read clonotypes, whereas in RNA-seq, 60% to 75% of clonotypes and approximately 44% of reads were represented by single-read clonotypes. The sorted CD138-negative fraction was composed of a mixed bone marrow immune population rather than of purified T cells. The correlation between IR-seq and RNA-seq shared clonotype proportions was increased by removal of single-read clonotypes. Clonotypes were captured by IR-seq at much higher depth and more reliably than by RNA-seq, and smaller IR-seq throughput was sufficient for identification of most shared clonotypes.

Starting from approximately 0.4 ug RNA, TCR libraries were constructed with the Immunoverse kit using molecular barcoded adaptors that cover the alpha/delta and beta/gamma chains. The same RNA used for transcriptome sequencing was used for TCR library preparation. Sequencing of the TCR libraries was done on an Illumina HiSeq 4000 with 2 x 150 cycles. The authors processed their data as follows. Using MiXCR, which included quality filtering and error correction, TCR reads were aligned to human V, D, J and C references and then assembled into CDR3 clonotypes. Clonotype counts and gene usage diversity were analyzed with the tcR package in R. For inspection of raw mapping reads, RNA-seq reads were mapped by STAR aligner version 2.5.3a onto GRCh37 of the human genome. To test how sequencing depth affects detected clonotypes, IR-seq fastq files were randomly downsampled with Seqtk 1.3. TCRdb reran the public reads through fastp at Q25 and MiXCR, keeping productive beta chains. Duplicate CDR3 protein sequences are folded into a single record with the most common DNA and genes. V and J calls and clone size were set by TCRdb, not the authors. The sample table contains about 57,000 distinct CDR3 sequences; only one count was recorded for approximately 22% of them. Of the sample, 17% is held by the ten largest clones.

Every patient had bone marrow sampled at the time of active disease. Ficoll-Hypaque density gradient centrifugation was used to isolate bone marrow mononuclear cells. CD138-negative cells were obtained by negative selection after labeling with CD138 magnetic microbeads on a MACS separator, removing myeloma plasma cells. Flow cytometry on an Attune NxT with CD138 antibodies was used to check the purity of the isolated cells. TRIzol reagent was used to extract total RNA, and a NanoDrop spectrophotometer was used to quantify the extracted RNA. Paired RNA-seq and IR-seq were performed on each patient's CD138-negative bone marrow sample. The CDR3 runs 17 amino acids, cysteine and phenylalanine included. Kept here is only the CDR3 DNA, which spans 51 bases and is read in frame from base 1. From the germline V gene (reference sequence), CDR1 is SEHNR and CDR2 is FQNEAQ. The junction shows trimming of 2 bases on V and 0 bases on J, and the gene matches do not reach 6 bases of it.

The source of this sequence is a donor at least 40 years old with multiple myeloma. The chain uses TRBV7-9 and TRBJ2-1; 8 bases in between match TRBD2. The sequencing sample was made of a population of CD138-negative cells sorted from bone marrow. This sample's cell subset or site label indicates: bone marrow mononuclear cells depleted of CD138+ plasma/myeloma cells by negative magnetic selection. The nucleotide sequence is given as TGTGCCAGCAGCTTAATTGGCGGGGGGCACTCCTACAATGAGCAGTTCTTC. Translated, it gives CASSLIGGGHSYNEQFF.